This T cell receptor (beta chain) was recorded in a study of T cell repertoires in ileal Crohn's disease. Study summary: About half received postoperative treatment, some ten with thiopurines and 15 to 20 anti-TNF.

Germline V CDR1 and CDR2: SGHTA, FQGTGA. V was clipped by 5 bases and J by 0 bases; unmatched bases: 4. This CDR3 spans 15 amino acids. This clone appeared a single time. Assay: immunoSEQ multiplex PCR; the TCRdb copy retains only in-frame clones and omits some. The table has thousands of clones, around 92% seen once; the top ten hold 1.6%. The source of this sequence is an adult with Crohn's disease. J is TRBJ2-3 and V is TRBV7-3; TRBD2 matches 8 bases. The specimen was ileal tissue. The CDR3 here is CASSAGTRSTDTQYF. DNA for the CDR3: TGTGCCAGCAGCGCCGGGACTAGAAGCACAGATACGCAGTATTTT.